This T cell receptor (beta chain) was identified in a study of long-term antiretroviral therapy in people with HIV (dated by TCRdb to between 2021 and 2023). Concerning the study at large: The earliest samples were collected about a decade before the 2015 WHO recommendation for immediate ART, when ART was typically delayed until CD4 counts fell. No cross-contamination during QIAcube processing was shown when test extractions of a monoclonal T-cell line were performed alongside 33 polyclonal samples. Of the roughly 32 participants with HIV, approximately twelve were female. The cohort contributed about 200 cryopreserved PBMC samples from 30 to 35 adults with confirmed HIV infection, collected serially over a mean of approximately six years (range 1-12). Whether ART initiation and durable HIV suppression were associated with changes in peripheral blood TRB repertoire composition and diversity was tested in a retrospective serial study. What the authors observed across the whole study: ART initiation was associated with a significant increase in TRB diversity, but diversity stayed significantly below transplant donor controls even after long-term ART. Because pre-ART samples had limited cell numbers, profiling was done on unsorted PBMC rather than on sorted CD4+ and CD8+ T cells. Narrower CDR3 length ranges were observed in HIV repertoires than in controls, and an antigen-experienced repertoire with only a slight naive shift after ART was suggested by the network structure. The samples span the years 2004 to 2017, and the ART regimens used at that time may not be as effective as current regimens. Expanded TRB clones identified before ART initiation dominated the repertoire at all time points, although this dominance fluctuated and declined in many PLHIV after ART. Owing to limited PBMC availability, only the TCR beta chain was sequenced, without alpha chain pairing. Inferences about post-ART repertoire changes were limited because no data were available on ART adherence, viral resistance or therapy changes.

Comments on this clone: Its specific antigen is unknown. Per-base qualities were not stored, and no clone one base away is much larger.

Participants were included only if at least one PBMC sample before ART initiation and at least two post-ART samples were available. Treatment was received in the United States of America by all participants with HIV. Before DNA extraction, cryopreserved samples of roughly 0.95-10 million PBMC were thawed and washed. At the time of the earliest PBMC sample, participants with HIV were aged between roughly 20 and 54 years. PBMC samples were contributed by each participant from 1-4 timepoints before ART initiation and 2-8 timepoints after ART initiation, with a median of 7 samples. For every participant, serial HIV viral load, CD4+ T-cell count, ART history and demographic data were obtained. A Qiagen kit on a QIAcube was used to extract genomic DNA from unsorted PBMC, with samples processed in batches of 12. The CDR3 contains 16 residues, cysteine and phenylalanine counted. The DNA shown is the 48-base CDR3, in frame from base 1. Based on the germline V gene, the CDR1 and CDR2 sequences are SGHAT and FQNNGV. V and J are truncated by 5 bases and 7 bases respectively, leaving an intervening sequence of 21 bases.

Sequencing of the TRB variable region was done with the immunoSEQ hsTCRB v3.0 assay at survey level resolution. TRB sequencing targeted a depth of about 40,000-55,000 T-cell genomes per sample. TRB libraries were pooled and sequenced on an Illumina MiSeq using a v3 150-cycle kit. Processing in the source paper ran as follows. Repertoire analysis ran in R within a reproducible Nextflow workflow covering QC, data transformation and analysis. Custom analyses were implemented in LymphoSeq2, an R package for AIRR-Seq data exploration. A handful of samples yielding fewer than 5000 total TRB sequences were excluded, leaving approximately 190 analyzed HIV repertoires. Among the 180 to 200 HIV repertoires that were kept, around 60 were collected before ART initiation and about 130 were collected after ART initiation. Each repertoire was downsampled to 5000 TRB nucleotide sequences, and summary statistics were averaged across 100 downsampling iterations. The analysis kept only TRB sequences whose CDR3 regions were at least seven amino acids long. Diversity was measured with a Shannon entropy-derived clonality score and the Gini coefficient. In the repertoire networks, any two of the top 5000 CDR3 amino acid sequences were connected whenever the two sequences differed by an edit distance of one. For TRB CDR3 amino acid sequences, GLIPH2 was used to predict antigen specificity groups and MHC restriction. To flag known associations with CMV, EBV, HIV or tissue antigens, CDR3 amino acid sequences were compared against VDJdb and McPAS-TCR. Pre-ART, post-ART and control groups were compared with Wilcoxon signed-rank tests and Holm-Bonferroni correction. The clones in this table, taken by TCRdb from immuneACCESS, are in-frame only. Not every clone is retained; where verified, under half of the shortfall comes from an unresolved V gene, and the cause of the rest is unknown. V and J calls and clone size are as listed in that table; D and trimming were resolved from the DNA. The sample table lists some 25,000 clones, around 80% of them with a count of one. The top ten clonotypes cover approximately 10% of the sample.

The chain is made from TRBV11-2 and TRBJ2-1; the D gene is perhaps TRBD1, on 7 matching bases. The material was unsorted PBMCs, obtained 3 years after starting antiretroviral therapy. The clonotype was recovered from a man aged 40-50 years with HIV. At the DNA level, the sequence is TGTGCCAGCAGCCTATTAGGAGGGGGCGGTTTAAATGAGCAGTTCTTC. The translation is CASSLLGGGGLNEQFF. With the portions outside the CDR3 filled from the reference TRBV11-2 and TRBJ2-1 genes, the complete variable region becomes EAGVAQSPRYKIIEKRQSVAFWCNPISGHATLYWYQQILGQGPKLLIQFQNNGVVDDSQLPKDRFSAERLKGVDSTLKIQPAKLEDSAVYLCASSLLGGGGLNEQFFGPGTRLTVL.